This record looks at one T cell receptor (beta chain) sequence and its context. V lost 6 bases and J 4 bases, leaving 9 bases between the germline ends. There are 11 residues in the CDR3. Germline CDR1 reads SQVTM; CDR2 reads ANQGSEA. This entry belongs to a study of control samples from healthy donors and cancer patients. Assay used: immunoSEQ multiplex PCR; TCRdb lists only in-frame clones, some missing. The sample has tens of thousands of clones; roughly 80% are singletons. The sequence derives from a man between 65 and 85 years old in good health. The chain links TRBV29-1 to TRBJ1-1; D unclear. Sequencing was carried out using blood. CDR3 loop: CSVASTTEAFF. CDR3 nucleotides: TGCAGCGTGGCTAGCACCACTGAAGCTTTCTTT.